Detailed here is one T cell receptor (beta chain). Its cognate antigen is unknown. The source of the sample is a study of graft-versus-host responses after intestinal transplantation. Findings and limits, study-wide: Some patients had graft-donor T cell macrochimerism, and their allografts showed high graft-versus-host to host-versus-graft clonal ratios.

The repertoire was sequenced with immunoSEQ multiplex PCR; TCRdb's copy has only in-frame clones and lacks some. Here the sample spans some 70,000 clones, about nine tenths being singletons. V gave up 1 base and J gave up 6 bases; unmatched junction bases: 14. Germline V lookup: CDR1 SSHAT, CDR2 FNYEAQ (reference sequence). The CDR3 length is 18 residues. The chain recombines TRBV7-7 with TRBJ2-1, with TRBD1 identical over 8 bases. The TCR originated in a human donor who was the organ donor for an intestinal transplant. Sequences were derived from unstimulated CD8+ T cells sorted from spleen or lymph node cells, sampled before transplant. The CDR3 here is CASSLEPGAGGEGNEQFF. CDR3 nucleotides: TGTGCCAGCAGCTTAGAACCGGGGGCAGGGGGCGAAGGCAATGAGCAGTTCTTC.